This TCR beta chain was identified during a study of CD8+ T cells in alopecia areata. RNA extraction was followed by reverse transcription into cDNA, which acted as the sequencing template. The method was immunoSEQ multiplex PCR; TCRdb's version includes in-frame clones alone and lacks a portion of them. Seen here are around 160,000 clones, about nine tenths observed once, and the top ten hold over 13%. The source material was CD8+ T cells sorted from blood, sampled at week 0. The clonotype was recovered from a human donor with alopecia areata.

As DNA, the CDR3 is TGTGCCAGCAGCTTTTCAACAGGACAGGGGGCCTACAATGAGCAGTTCTTC. Translation: CASSFSTGQGAYNEQFF. The chain has TRBV11-1 and TRBJ2-1; TRBD1 matches at 10 bases. V trimming: 3 bases; J trimming: 2 bases; junction bases outside the gene matches: 7. Germline V lookup: CDR1 SGHAT, CDR2 FQDESV (reference sequence). This CDR3 is 17 amino acids long.